A single sample gave rise to the 15 T cell receptor beta chains below, sequenced in a study of T cells in Graves' hyperthyroidism and ophthalmopathy. Amplification yielded TCR beta CDR3 regions, with RNA transcripts as the source. HTBI primers drove first-round RT-PCR of the TCR CDR3. Each CDR3 protein gets one entry after TCRdb re-called the multiplex PCR reads with MiXCR. Among some 800,000 distinct CDR3 sequences listed, 38% were seen once. Material: blood. The receptors shown here come from a man between 18 and 35 years old with Graves' hyperthyroidism.

This clonotype was observed many times. The J gene is TRBJ2-7, the V gene TRBV7-8; 8 bases match TRBD1. With 4 bases clipped from V and 4 bases from J, the junction kept 6 bases outside the gene matches. The CDR3 totals 14 residues. Germline V gene sequence: CDR1 SGHVS, CDR2 FQNEAQ. DNA of the CDR3: TGTGCCAGCAGCTCCGGACAGGGCTGGTACGAGCAGTACTTC. Residues: CASSSGQGWYEQYF.

This clonotype has more than one count but fewer than ten. V gene TRBV19 combines with J gene TRBJ2-7; possible D gene TRBD1, 6 bases. V lost 5 bases, J lost 3 bases, and 14 bases lay in between. The length of the CDR3 is 14 residues. The germline V gene has CDR1 LNHDA and CDR2 SQIVND (reference sequence). CDR3 DNA sequence: TGTGCCAGTAGTGGGGGCTACGACGTCTACGAGCAGTACTTC. This gives the protein CASSGGYDVYEQYF.

This clonotype appeared a few times. The J gene is TRBJ1-6, the V gene TRBV6-5, with a weak D call TRBD1 (5 bases). The V end was cut by 0 bases, the J end by 5 bases, with 8 bases between. The germline CDR1 and CDR2 sequences are MNHEY and SVGAGI. The CDR3 sequence is 15 residues long. The CDR3 here is CASSYSRQHNSPLHF. The CDR3, as DNA: TGTGCCAGCAGTTACTCGAGACAGCATAATTCACCCCTCCACTTT.

V is TRBV5-1 and J is TRBJ2-7; D not certain. The CDR3 totals 11 residues. The V end was cut by 6 bases, the J end by 6 bases, with 10 bases between. In germline, CDR1 is SGHRS, CDR2 YFSETQ. The CDR3 DNA is TGCGCCAGCAACCCAGGTAGCGAGCAGTACTTC. It encodes CASNPGSEQYF.

This clonotype was seen more than once but under ten times. The chain has TRBV7-2 and TRBJ2-7; 9 positions match TRBD2. V lost 8 bases, J lost 2 bases, and 19 bases stayed unmatched. From germline, CDR1 is SGHTA and CDR2 FQGNSA. The CDR3 sequence is 18 residues long. For the CDR3, the DNA is TGTGCCAGCGAACACAGGTCTCTATTGACTAGCGGAGCCTACGAGCAGTACTTC. Translation gives CASEHRSLLTSGAYEQYF.

This clonotype was seen a single time. This chain links TRBV7-9 with TRBJ1-3, with TRBD1 as a possible D gene (6 bases). V was cut by 6 bases and J by 3 bases, with 21 bases left in between. Germline V lookup: CDR1 SEHNR, CDR2 FQNEAQ (reference sequence). There are 17 residues in the CDR3. CDR3 sequence (DNA): TGTGCCAGCAGGCACCGGACAGTCGCGGGATATGGAAACACCATATATTTT. Protein sequence: CASRHRTVAGYGNTIYF.

V and J are TRBV7-8 and TRBJ1-1; tentative D call: TRBD1 (5 bases). Trimming took off 4 bases at V and 1 base at J, with 13 bases between the two ends. The CDR3 contains 15 residues. Germline-derived CDR1 and CDR2 are SGHVS and FQNEAQ. The CDR3 spells CASSSRRGPNTEAFF. The DNA of the CDR3 is TGTGCCAGCAGCTCACGGAGGGGTCCGAACACTGAAGCTTTCTTT.

This clonotype was seen a handful of times. V usage is TRBV5-1 and J usage is TRBJ2-7, with TRBD1 as a possible D gene (5 bases). V was pared by 0 bases and J by 2 bases, with 12 bases between. Germline CDR1 reads SGHRS; CDR2 reads YFSETQ. The CDR3 runs to 15 residues. CDR3 coding DNA: TGCGCCAGCAGCTTGGCAGGGCAGGGCCCCTACGAGCAGTACTTC. Amino acids: CASSLAGQGPYEQYF. Looking up the rest from reference TRBV5-1 and TRBJ2-7 gives the full variable domain: KAGVTQTPRYLIKTRGQQVTLSCSPISGHRSVSWYQQTPGQGLQFLFEYFSETQRNKGNFPGRFSGRQFSNSRSEMNVSTLELGDSALYLCASSLAGQGPYEQYFGPGTRLTVT.

The V and J genes are TRBV20-1 and TRBJ2-5; D may match TRBD1 or TRBD2 (5 bases each). Germline V gene sequence: CDR1 DFQATT, CDR2 SNEGSKA (reference sequence). This CDR3 is 14 amino acids long. Trimming removed 4 bases from V and 5 bases from J, with 17 bases in between. The CDR3 here is CSATPGPPWETQYF. DNA for the CDR3: TGCAGTGCTACCCCGGGGCCCCCTTGGGAGACCCAGTACTTC.

This clonotype was seen many times. The chain joins TRBV19 to TRBJ1-1; D gene uncertain. V lost 1 base and J lost 4, with 7 bases in between. This CDR3 spans 13 amino acids. Looked up from germline, CDR1 is LNHDA and CDR2 is SQIVND (reference sequence). CDR3 amino acids: CASSIAASTEAFF. The CDR3 region has the DNA TGTGCCAGTAGTATAGCGGCTTCCACTGAAGCTTTCTTT. The entire variable domain, with the rest obtained from reference TRBV19 and TRBJ1-1, is as follows: DGGITQSPKYLFRKEGQNVTLSCEQNLNHDAMYWYRQDPGQGLRLIYYSQIVNDFQKGDIAEGYSVSREKKESFPLTVTSAQKNPTAFYLCASSIAASTEAFFGQGTRLTVV.

To note about this clonotype: A read error may explain this, as a much larger clone is one base away. This chain connects TRBV20-1 to TRBJ2-5; TRBD2 aligns across 7 bases. The CDR3 totals 13 residues. The ends lost 5 bases at V and 1 base at J; junction bases unmatched: 4. CDR1 is DFQATT and CDR2 is SNEGSKA in the germline V gene (reference sequence). CDR3 bases: TGCAGTGCTTGTACGGGGGGCCAAGAGACCCAGTACTTC. Amino acid sequence: CSACTGGQETQYF.

Only a few counts were recorded for this clonotype. Sequence at one end of the junction differs from germline and may be a read error. The chain joins TRBV10-3 to TRBJ2-5, with 8 bases fitting TRBD2. This CDR3 spans 14 amino acids. The germline V gene has CDR1 ENHRY and CDR2 SYGVKD. The CDR3 reads CASSYGRVQETQYF. The CDR3 bases are TGTGCCAGCAGTTACGGGAGGGTCCAAGAGACCCAGTACTTC.

Concerning this clonotype: A much more abundant neighbour one base away suggests this may be a read error. This chain links TRBV20-1 with TRBJ1-2; 9 nucleotides line up with TRBD1. Germline lookup yields CDR1 DFQATT and CDR2 SNEGSKA (reference sequence). This CDR3 is 14 amino acids long. The CDR3 loop reads CSVRDGTGRYGYTF. The CDR3 nucleotides read TGCAGTGTTAGAGACGGGACAGGGCGGTATGGCTACACCTTC.

The chain uses TRBV14 and TRBJ2-7; 11 nucleotides agree with TRBD1. This CDR3 spans 15 amino acids. CDR1 is SGHDN, CDR2 FVKESK, per germline. The J segment lost 6 bases and the V segment lost 5 bases, leaving 9 bases of the junction unmatched. The CDR3 reads CASSSHPGQGGEQYF. The DNA of the CDR3 is TGTGCCAGCAGCTCCCATCCGGGACAGGGGGGCGAGCAGTACTTC.

This chain joins TRBV7-9 and TRBJ2-3; D remains unclear. The CDR3 consists of 13 residues. Germline V gene lookup returns CDR1 SEHNR and CDR2 FQNEAQ (reference sequence). V lost 8 bases, J lost 0 bases, and 9 bases lay in between. CDR3: CASDGRSTDTQYF. CDR3 bases: TGTGCCAGCGACGGAAGGAGCACAGATACGCAGTATTTT. Complete variable domain (other parts from reference TRBV7-9 and TRBJ2-3): DTGVSQNPRHKITKRGQNVTFRCDPISEHNRLYWYRQTLGQGPEFLTYFQNEAQLEKSRLLSDRFSAERPKGSFSTLEIQRTEQGDSAMYLCASDGRSTDTQYFGPGTRLTVL.